This section outlines one T cell receptor beta chain sequence together with its context. This entry is derived from a study of blood T cell repertoires in COVID-19. Cohort assignment relied on participant-reported clinical history. Two negative PCRs, clearance, or symptom resolution were required of recovered Cohort 3 donors. This CDR3 has 11 amino acids. Per germline, CDR1 WSHSY and CDR2 SAAADI. V was trimmed by 4 bases and J by 6 bases, leaving 7 bases between them. Generated by immunoSEQ multiplex PCR, the TCRdb table keeps only in-frame clones and is missing some. The table shows a few hundred thousand clones, with roughly 91% occurring only once.

J is TRBJ2-7 and V is TRBV10-2, with TRBD2 as a possible D gene (5 bases). This receptor was obtained from a woman aged 25 to 39 who had recovered from COVID-19. Sequenced material: PBMCs or T cells enriched from blood (not recorded which). The CDR3 coding sequence is TGCGCCAGCAGTGGCCGGGGCGAGCAGTACTTC. Its protein product is CASSGRGEQYF.